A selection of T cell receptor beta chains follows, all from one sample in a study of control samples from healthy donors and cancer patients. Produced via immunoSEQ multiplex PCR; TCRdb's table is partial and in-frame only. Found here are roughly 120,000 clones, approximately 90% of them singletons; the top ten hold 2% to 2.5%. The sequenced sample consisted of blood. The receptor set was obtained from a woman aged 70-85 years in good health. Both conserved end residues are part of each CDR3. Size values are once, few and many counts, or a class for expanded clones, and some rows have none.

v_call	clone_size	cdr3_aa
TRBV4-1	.	CASSQTGGETQYF
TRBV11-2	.	CASSLAGGAYEQYF
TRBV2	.	CASSVRGFVGYTF
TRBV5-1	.	CASSSRSWGASTDTQYF
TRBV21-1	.	CASSGPPLAGPVGSTDTQYF
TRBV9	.	CASSPGYSNQPQHF
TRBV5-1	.	CASSLRQRTGELFF
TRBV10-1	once	CASSERRTGELFF
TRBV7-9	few	CASSLVFGQGTYEQYF
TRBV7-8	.	CASSLVGSNTGELFF